Presented here are 28 T cell receptor beta chains from one specimen sequenced in a study of cytomegalovirus exposure and HLA in healthy donors. PCR amplification relied on 60 Vbeta primers (plus 13 Jbeta primers). Sequencing was performed with immunoSEQ multiplex PCR; in TCRdb, only in-frame clones are kept and a portion is missing. The data contain 150,000 to 200,000 clones, 86% of them singletons. Specimen: PBMCs. Source of these receptors: a woman between 18 and 29 years old in good health and CMV-seronegative.

The gene calls are TRBV7-2 and TRBJ1-2; perhaps TRBD1 as D (6 bases). The V end was cut by 5 bases, the J end by 3 bases, with 13 bases between. CDR1 and CDR2 (germline): SGHTA, FQGNSA. The CDR3 consists of 14 residues. CDR3 in amino acids: CASSLSPGDYGYTF. The CDR3 bases are TGTGCCAGCAGCCTCTCCCCAGGGGACTATGGCTACACCTTC. Filled out from reference TRBV7-2 and TRBJ1-2, the complete variable domain reads GAGVSQSPSNKVTEKGKDVELRCDPISGHTALYWYRQSLGQGLEFLIYFQGNSAPDKSGLPSDRFSAERTGGSVSTLTIQRTQQEDSAVYLCASSLSPGDYGYTFGSGTRLTVV.

There are a few counts of this clone. This sequence joins TRBV2 and TRBJ1-4; the D gene is possibly TRBD1 (6 bases). Germline-derived CDR1 and CDR2 are SNHLY and FYNNEI. This CDR3 comprises 15 residues. V was trimmed by 3 bases and J by 4 bases, leaving 12 bases between them. The CDR3 coding sequence is TGTGCCAGCAGTGATCGACAGGAGGATAATGAAAAACTGTTTTTT. Its protein product is CASSDRQEDNEKLFF.

The genes are TRBV5-1 and TRBJ2-2; D possibly corresponds to TRBD2 (5 bases). The CDR3 consists of 18 residues. The germline V gene encodes CDR1 SGHRS and CDR2 YFSETQ. Trimming removed 0 bases from V and 6 bases from J, with 21 bases in between. The CDR3 loop reads CASSLAEIWTVKPGELFF. The CDR3 bases are TGCGCCAGCAGCTTGGCCGAAATATGGACTGTGAAACCCGGGGAGCTGTTTTTT.

This chain uses TRBV7-9 with TRBJ2-3, with 8 bases aligning to TRBD2. The CDR3 is 16 amino acids. The V gene end was trimmed by 5 bases and the J gene end by 6 bases; junction bases not matched to a gene: 13. Germline V gives CDR1 SEHNR, CDR2 FQNEAQ (reference sequence). CDR3 coding DNA: TGTGCCAGCAGCCTCGGGGCGGGACTAGGATCTGATACGCAGTATTTT. Protein: CASSLGAGLGSDTQYF.

V gene TRBV5-1 combines with J gene TRBJ2-1, with TRBD1 matching 7 bases. CDR3 length equals 14 residues. Germline CDR1 and CDR2: SGHRS and YFSETQ. The J segment lost 2 bases and the V segment lost 7 bases, leaving 6 bases of the junction unmatched. CDR3 loop: CASGPGTAYNEQFF. The CDR3 nucleotides are TGCGCCAGCGGCCCCGGGACAGCCTACAATGAGCAGTTCTTC.

The rearrangement links TRBV28 to TRBJ1-1; D is possibly TRBD1 (5 bases). V lost 2 bases and J 3 bases, leaving 13 bases between the germline ends. The germline gives CDR1 MDHEN, CDR2 SYDVKM. The CDR3 sequence is 15 residues long. The CDR3 is CASSLRGSLDTEAFF. CDR3 DNA: TGTGCCAGCAGTTTACGGGGGAGCTTGGACACTGAAGCTTTCTTT.

V and J are TRBV6-5 and TRBJ2-3, with TRBD2 identical over 11 bases. This CDR3 is built from 14 residues. Per the germline V gene, CDR1 is MNHEY and CDR2 is SVGAGI. The V gene end was trimmed by 6 bases and the J gene end by 11 bases; junction bases not matched to a gene: 10. The CDR3, as DNA: TGTGCCAGCAGCCAGGGACTAGCGGCCCAGGGGCAGTATTTT. Translation gives CASSQGLAAQGQYF.

J is TRBJ2-5 and V is TRBV28; 7 bases align to TRBD2. CDR3 size: 16 residues. The junction had 9 bases not matched to a gene; V was cut back by 3 bases and J by 2 bases. Germline lookup yields CDR1 MDHEN and CDR2 SYDVKM. The CDR3 is CASSLGWEGTQETQYF. CDR3 nucleotides: TGTGCCAGCAGTTTGGGTTGGGAGGGGACTCAAGAGACCCAGTACTTC.

In this sample, this clone turned up once. V and J are TRBV6-5 and TRBJ2-7, with 7 bases lining up with TRBD1. CDR3 length: 15 residues. CDR1 and CDR2 (germline): MNHEY, SVGAGI. V dropped 6 bases and J dropped 4; count of bases not matched to a gene: 12. Here the CDR3 reads CASRGDRALPYEQYF. The CDR3 nucleotides read TGTGCCAGCAGGGGCGACAGGGCCCTCCCGTACGAGCAGTACTTC.

V and J are TRBV5-6 and TRBJ2-3; 7 bases map to TRBD1. Per germline, CDR1 SGHDT and CDR2 YYEEEE. V shed 4 bases and J 3 bases; nucleotides not matched to a gene: 5. This CDR3 contains 14 residues. Written as DNA, the CDR3 is TGTGCCAGCAGCACAGGGGTGGGAACAGATACGCAGTATTTT. This gives the protein CASSTGVGTDTQYF.

This chain uses TRBV27 with TRBJ2-7; 9 positions match TRBD1. This CDR3 region has 14 residues. CDR1 is MNHEY, CDR2 SMNVEV, per germline (reference sequence). Trimming removed 6 bases from V and 2 bases from J; junction bases left unmatched: 5. The CDR3 protein is CASRVTGGPYEQYF. In DNA, the CDR3 is TGTGCCAGCAGGGTGACAGGGGGACCCTACGAGCAGTACTTC.

This clone has just one count. The V and J genes are TRBV10-2 and TRBJ1-1, with 9 bases lining up with TRBD1. CDR3 length: 13 amino acids. Germline trimming cut 5 bases from V and 6 bases from J; bases unmatched to any gene: 4. The germline CDR1 and CDR2 sequences are WSHSY and SAAADI. Here the CDR3 reads CASSRGQGAEAFF. The CDR3 DNA follows: TGCGCCAGCAGTAGGGGACAGGGAGCTGAAGCTTTCTTT.

The rearrangement links TRBV6-1 to TRBJ2-1; 10 bases match TRBD2. V shed 8 bases, J shed 8 bases, and the junction held 9 bases outside the gene matches. In germline, CDR1 is MNHNS, CDR2 SASEGT. The CDR3 contains 14 residues. The CDR3 nucleotides read TGTGCCAGCTTCCCCGGACTAGCGGCGGATGAGCAGTTCTTC. Translated: CASFPGLAADEQFF.

This clone appeared once. This chain links TRBV5-1 with TRBJ2-7, with 9 bases identical to TRBD1. Germline loops: CDR1 SGHRS, CDR2 YFSETQ. Trimming at V came to 0 bases and at J to 3 bases, leaving 4 bases not matched to a gene. The CDR3 is 15 residues long. CDR3 residues: CASSLGDRENYEQYF. The CDR3 bases are TGCGCCAGCAGCTTGGGGGACAGGGAGAACTACGAGCAGTACTTC.

This clone has just a few counts. The chain employs TRBV4-1 and TRBJ1-1; D is perhaps TRBD1 (5 bases). The CDR3 length is 15 residues. From germline, CDR1 is MGHRA and CDR2 YSYEKL. V gave up 4 bases and J gave up 3 bases, with 15 bases separating them. In nucleotides, the CDR3 is TGCGCCAGCAGCCTCGGGGGAGGGATAGACACTGAAGCTTTCTTT. Amino acids: CASSLGGGIDTEAFF.

This clone turned up a few times. V and J are TRBV6-5 and TRBJ1-4; D gene ambiguous. The V end was cut by 6 bases, the J end by 7 bases, with 18 bases between. From germline, CDR1 is MNHEY and CDR2 SVGAGI. The CDR3 consists of 15 residues. The CDR3: CASSERSGSGEKLFF. CDR3 nucleotide sequence: TGTGCCAGCAGCGAGAGGTCGGGGTCAGGTGAAAAACTGTTTTTT.

V usage is TRBV30 and J usage is TRBJ1-4, with 10 positions matching TRBD1. Germline CDR1 is GTSNPN and CDR2 is SVGIG (reference sequence). The CDR3 extends over 13 amino acids. Trimming removed 5 bases from V and 6 bases from J; junction bases left unmatched: 3. The CDR3 DNA follows: TGTGCCTGGGGGACAGGGGTTGATGAAAAACTGTTTTTT. Amino acids: CAWGTGVDEKLFF.

J is TRBJ2-7 and V is TRBV5-5, with D maybe TRBD1 (6 bases). The V gene lost 4 bases and the J gene lost 4 bases, with 15 bases spanning the gap. The CDR3 has 14 amino acids. CDR1 SGHKS and CDR2 YYEKEE come from the germline V gene (reference sequence). CDR3 protein: CASSPPGQPYEQYF. The CDR3 DNA reads TGTGCCAGCAGCCCGCCCGGACAGCCTTACGAGCAGTACTTC. Filled out from reference TRBV5-5 and TRBJ2-7, the complete variable domain reads DAGVTQSPTHLIKTRGQQVTLRCSPISGHKSVSWYQQVLGQGPQFIFQYYEKEERGRGNFPDRFSARQFPNYSSELNVNALLLGDSALYLCASSPPGQPYEQYFGPGTRLTVT.

V and J are TRBV19 and TRBJ2-7, with D possibly matching TRBD2 (5 bases). Trimming shortened V by 4 bases and J by 6 bases, and 7 bases separated the two germline ends. This CDR3 spans 11 amino acids. Germline values: CDR1 LNHDA, CDR2 SQIVND (reference sequence). CDR3 in amino acids: CASSTGLEQYF. CDR3 DNA: TGTGCCAGTAGTACCGGACTCGAGCAGTACTTC.

The chain carries TRBV6-1 and TRBJ1-2, with 7 positions matching TRBD1. V gave up 4 bases and J gave up 7 bases; unmatched junction bases: 18. The germline CDR1 and CDR2 sequences are MNHNS and SASEGT. This CDR3 contains 17 residues. The CDR3 loop reads CASSGVGGEIKPGGYTF. The CDR3 nucleotides are TGTGCCAGCAGTGGGGTAGGGGGCGAGATCAAACCGGGTGGCTACACCTTC.

This rearrangement joins TRBV5-1 to TRBJ2-2; 11 bases agree with TRBD1. This CDR3 spans 16 amino acids. Trimming took 2 bases from V and 6 from J; bases not matched to a gene: 6. Germline V gene sequence: CDR1 SGHRS, CDR2 YFSETQ. The CDR3 loop is CASSFGTGGLAGELFF. CDR3 DNA sequence: TGCGCCAGCAGCTTCGGGACAGGGGGACTAGCCGGGGAGCTGTTTTTT.

The chain combines TRBV7-2 with TRBJ1-6; 10 bases agree with TRBD1. There are 16 residues in the CDR3. CDR1 and CDR2 (germline): SGHTA, FQGNSA. After removal of 2 bases from V and 7 bases from J, the junction contained 5 bases not matched to a gene. CDR3 sequence: CASSLKGQGVNSPLHF. Written as DNA, the CDR3 is TGTGCCAGCAGCTTAAAAGGACAGGGGGTCAATTCACCCCTCCACTTT. Using reference TRBV7-2 and TRBJ1-6 for the parts outside the CDR3, the full variable domain is GAGVSQSPSNKVTEKGKDVELRCDPISGHTALYWYRQSLGQGLEFLIYFQGNSAPDKSGLPSDRFSAERTGGSVSTLTIQRTQQEDSAVYLCASSLKGQGVNSPLHFGNGTRLTVT.

The CDR3: CASSQGLAGDGELFF. For the CDR3, the DNA is TGTGCCAGCTCACAGGGACTAGCCGGGGACGGGGAGCTGTTTTTT. This chain connects TRBV18 to TRBJ2-2, with TRBD2 matching 9 bases. CDR3 length equals 15 residues. CDR1 and CDR2 from the germline V gene are KGHSH and LQKENI. Trimming cost V 4 bases and J 7 bases; bases outside gene matches: 7.

The chain is built from TRBV6-5 and TRBJ2-5, with TRBD2 matching over 10 bases. Losses at the gene ends were 8 bases for V and 5 bases for J; bases not matched to a gene: 11. Germline V gives CDR1 MNHEY, CDR2 SVGAGI. This CDR3 comprises 15 residues. The CDR3, as DNA: TGTGCCAGCGCATGGGCAGCGGGAGGGCGGGAGACCCAGTACTTC. Its translation is CASAWAAGGRETQYF.

The CDR3 sequence: CASRKRDMNTEAFF. Written as DNA, the CDR3 is TGTGCCAGTAGAAAGAGGGACATGAACACTGAAGCTTTCTTT. V gene TRBV27 combines with J gene TRBJ1-1; D might be TRBD1 (6 bases). In germline, CDR1 is MNHEY, CDR2 SMNVEV (reference sequence). The CDR3 is 14 amino acids. The V and J ends lost 9 bases and 0 bases respectively, with 14 bases between them.

V usage is TRBV27 and J usage is TRBJ1-2; 8 bases line up with TRBD1. The J segment lost 5 bases and the V segment lost 8 bases, leaving 13 bases of the junction unmatched. CDR1 and CDR2 (germline): MNHEY, SMNVEV (reference sequence). The CDR3 length is 15 residues. CDR3 loop: CASRHTLGQEYGYTF. The CDR3 DNA sequence: TGTGCCAGCCGGCACACCTTGGGACAGGAGTATGGCTACACCTTC.

The chain links TRBV28 to TRBJ1-1; 8 nucleotides line up with TRBD1. Trimming cost V 5 bases and J 5 bases; bases outside gene matches: 10. The CDR3 totals 15 residues. Germline-derived CDR1 and CDR2 are MDHEN and SYDVKM. For the CDR3, the DNA is TGTGCCAGCAGTCCCTTTGCAGGGGGCGGGACTGAAGCTTTCTTT. It yields the protein CASSPFAGGGTEAFF.

V usage is TRBV15 and J usage is TRBJ1-3; perhaps TRBD1 as D (6 bases). Germline values: CDR1 LNHNV, CDR2 YYDKDF (reference sequence). CDR3 length: 16 amino acids. Trimming pared 6 bases from V and 1 base from J, leaving 16 bases between. The CDR3 nucleotides are TGTGCCACCAGAACTATAGGGGACATTTCTGGAAACACCATATATTTT. Encoded protein: CATRTIGDISGNTIYF.